This paragraph covers one TCR beta chain sequence. People in the exposed group encountered a COVID-19 case within 2 weeks before entering the study. This entry is derived from a study of blood T cell repertoires in COVID-19. The overall study: Samples of COVID-19 (acute and convalescent) were obtained from the United States, Italy and Spain. From T cells, B-cell-depleted T cells, or PBMCs came the material, which was cDNA or gDNA.

Clones were sequenced by immunoSEQ multiplex PCR, and TCRdb holds only the in-frame ones, with some missing. Among around 250,000 clones, approximately 82% were seen once, and the ten largest hold about 5%. Per germline, CDR1 SGHVS and CDR2 FNYEAQ. CDR3 length equals 14 residues. Trimming cost V 5 bases and J 8 bases, with 13 bases left between them. The gene calls are TRBV7-6 and TRBJ1-6; possible D gene TRBD1, 5 bases. Source material: PBMCs or T cells enriched from blood (not recorded which). The receptor was derived from a man aged 40-55 years who had been exposed to COVID-19. CDR3 in amino acids: CASSPPGRDSPLHF. In nucleotides, the CDR3 is TGTGCCAGCAGCCCCCCAGGGCGCGATTCACCCCTCCACTTT.